Included here is one T cell receptor beta chain sequence, with context. Its target is not known. The CDR3 consists of 16 residues. V shed 7 bases and J shed 3 bases, with 21 bases lying between them. The germline CDR1 and CDR2 sequences are MNHEY and SVGAGI. TCRdb reanalysed the 5' RACE reads using MiXCR and keeps one entry per CDR3 protein. The table lists 420,000 or so distinct CDR3 sequences, roughly 20% of them singletons. This sample was included in a study of identical twins. General observations from the study: For out-of-frame beta sequences, excess twin sharing was weaker.

The origin of this receptor is a man in his fifties or sixties in good health. The sample consisted of naive T cells sorted from blood. The chain combines TRBV6-5 with TRBJ1-1; unclear D gene. The CDR3 DNA reads TGTGCCAGCACTTTACGGTCCTGGGCCGGTGACACTGAAGCTTTCTTT. Translation: CASTLRSWAGDTEAFF.